These 6 T cell receptor beta chains were sequenced from one sample in a study of CD8+ T cells in alopecia areata. As the sequencing template, cDNA was produced by extracting RNA and reverse transcribing it. Method: immunoSEQ multiplex PCR; TCRdb's copy keeps in-frame clones and lacks some. The data contain some 82,000 clones, 51% of them singletons. Sequencing used NKG2D-high CD8+ T cells sorted from blood. The source of these receptors is a human donor with alopecia areata.

V and J are TRBV28 and TRBJ1-5; no clear D gene. Germline V lookup: CDR1 MDHEN, CDR2 SYDVKM. The CDR3 has 17 amino acids. With 3 bases removed from V and 2 bases from J, the gap between germline ends came to 17 bases. In DNA form, the CDR3 reads TGTGCCAGCAGTTTCATCGACCCCGAAGATGGCAATCAGCCCCAGCATTTT. Translating it yields CASSFIDPEDGNQPQHF.

This clone was detected only once. The chain joins TRBV27 to TRBJ2-1, with D unclear. This CDR3 has 13 amino acids. V was clipped by 2 bases and J by 6 bases, with 8 bases between them. CDR1 MNHEY and CDR2 SMNVEV come from the germline V gene (reference sequence). CDR3 sequence (DNA): TGTGCCAGCAGTTTAAATTACCTCAATGAGCAGTTCTTC. Protein product: CASSLNYLNEQFF.

This clone has more than one count but fewer than ten. This chain uses TRBV14 with TRBJ2-7; 7 bases line up with TRBD1. This CDR3 spans 15 amino acids. The V gene's germline CDR1 is SGHDN and CDR2 FVKESK. V lost 3 bases, J lost 2 bases, and 7 bases stayed unmatched. As DNA, the CDR3 is TGTGCCAGCAGCCACTGGGACAGCCTCCCCTACGAGCAGTACTTC. The encoded protein is CASSHWDSLPYEQYF.

This sequence joins TRBV29-1 and TRBJ1-1, with TRBD1 as a possible D gene (6 bases). Trimming stripped 7 bases from V and 5 bases from J, with 23 bases between. Per the germline V gene, CDR1 is SQVTM and CDR2 is ANQGSEA. The CDR3 totals 15 residues. The CDR3 sequence: CSAGHMGGRDTEAFF. CDR3 nucleotide sequence: TGCAGCGCAGGACATATGGGGGGCAGGGATACTGAAGCTTTCTTT.

This chain uses TRBV7-2 with TRBJ2-7; the D is unclear. This CDR3 is built from 12 residues. Between the trimmed V and J ends, which lost 3 bases and 3 bases, there was a span of 6 bases. Per germline, CDR1 SGHTA and CDR2 FQGNSA. In DNA form, the CDR3 reads TGTGCCAGCAGCTTTGGGGACTACGAGCAGTACTTC. It is translated as CASSFGDYEQYF.

There are a few counts of this clone. This chain joins TRBV27 and TRBJ2-1; TRBD1 aligns across 9 bases. Trimming cost V 7 bases and J 2 bases; bases outside gene matches: 6. Germline CDR1 and CDR2: MNHEY and SMNVEV (reference sequence). The CDR3 loop spans 15 amino acids. CDR3 nucleotide sequence: TGTGCCAGCAAACCTACAGGGGGCCCCTACAATGAGCAGTTCTTC. Amino acids: CASKPTGGPYNEQFF.